This entry lists 5 T cell receptor beta chains sequenced from one sample in a study of shared clonotypes between healthy human individuals (dated by TCRdb to the early 2020s). CD8 naive samples consisted of CD45RO-negative cells that were positively selected for CCR7, yielding a CD45RA+CCR7+ population without TemRA cells. Library generation was performed with the immunoSEQ multiplex PCR assay. TCRdb carries this immuneACCESS record with in-frame sequences only. Its versions omit some clonotypes, under half of them owing to an unresolved V gene in the studies checked, with the rest unexplained. Present in this sample are about 1,800,000 clones, approximately 95% of which were seen just once. The ten most abundant clones make up under 1.5% of the sample. The sample taken for sequencing was naive CD8+ T cells sorted from blood. In the paper's terms, the cell subset or site label means: CD45RA+CCR7+. Receptors originate from a man aged 18 to 30 in good health.

The J gene is TRBJ2-6, the V gene TRBV30, with TRBD1 matching 7 bases. The length of the CDR3 is 14 residues. After removal of 4 bases from V and 2 bases from J, the junction contained 2 bases not matched to a gene. Germline V lookup: CDR1 GTSNPN, CDR2 SVGIG (reference sequence). CDR3 amino acids: CAWKDRAGANVLTF. In nucleotides, the CDR3 is TGTGCCTGGAAAGACAGGGCTGGGGCCAACGTCCTGACTTTC.

This chain connects TRBV4-1 to TRBJ2-7; possibly TRBD2 for D (5 bases). The CDR3 contains 15 residues. Germline-derived CDR1 and CDR2 are MGHRA and YSYEKL. V lost 1 base and J 3 bases, leaving 13 bases between the germline ends. The CDR3 DNA sequence: TGCGCCAGCAGCCAAGGGAGGACGGACTTCTACGAGCAGTACTTC. It encodes CASSQGRTDFYEQYF.

The rearrangement uses TRBV7-3 and TRBJ2-7, with 7 bases that match TRBD1. The length of the CDR3 is 14 residues. With 2 bases clipped from V and 3 bases from J, the junction kept 4 bases outside the gene matches. Germline loops: CDR1 SGHTA, CDR2 FQGTGA. The chain's CDR3 is CASSLDGTDYEQYF. The CDR3, as DNA: TGTGCCAGCAGCTTAGACGGGACAGACTACGAGCAGTACTTC.

The rearrangement links TRBV21-1 to TRBJ2-7; TRBD2, the table's D call, lacks a check against the DNA. TRBV21-1 is flagged as a pseudogene. The CDR3 length is 17 residues. This CDR3 reads CASSKARASGIPYEQYF. Written as DNA, the CDR3 is TGTGCCAGCAGCAAAGCGCGGGCTAGCGGGATACCCTACGAGCAGTACTTC.

The chain couples TRBV7-9 to TRBJ2-4; perhaps TRBD1 as D (5 bases). This CDR3 has 16 amino acids. The ends were cut back, 5 bases at V and 8 bases at J, with 22 bases in the middle. In germline, CDR1 is SEHNR, CDR2 FQNEAQ (reference sequence). CDR3 sequence: CASSPTWSGAIDIQYF. Written as DNA, the CDR3 is TGTGCCAGCAGCCCTACCTGGTCTGGGGCTATTGACATTCAGTACTTC. Filled out from reference TRBV7-9 and TRBJ2-4, the complete variable domain reads DTGVSQNPRHKITKRGQNVTFRCDPISEHNRLYWYRQTLGQGPEFLTYFQNEAQLEKSRLLSDRFSAERPKGSFSTLEIQRTEQGDSAMYLCASSPTWSGAIDIQYFGAGTRLSVL.